This TCR beta chain was captured by sequencing in a study of blood T cell repertoires in COVID-19. About the study: COVID-19 samples from acute and convalescent phases originated in the United States, Italy and Spain. Sources were T cells, B-cell-depleted T cells, or PBMCs; the material itself was cDNA or gDNA.

The CDR3 is made up of 16 amino acids. Germline V lookup: CDR1 LNHNV, CDR2 YYDKDF (reference sequence). After removal of 7 bases from V and 6 bases from J, the junction contained 11 bases not matched to a gene. Authors' data handling: Reference gene primer amplification gave estimated nucleated cell counts. Method: immunoSEQ multiplex PCR; TCRdb's copy keeps in-frame clones and lacks some. The DNA was the basis for D and trimming; V, J and clone size are from that table. The table lists 120,000 or so clones, over 80% of them singletons. The TCR sequence derives from a man between 65 and 85 years old with acute or convalescent COVID-19. Sequencing was done on a sample of peripheral blood. The chain is built from TRBV15 and TRBJ2-2; 10 nucleotides match TRBD1. CDR3 nucleotides: TGTGCCACCACCAAGCCGACAGGGGGCATGTCCGGGGAGCTGTTTTTT. This codes for CATTKPTGGMSGELFF.